The 3 T cell receptor beta chains below were found in one sample sequenced in a study of CXCR3-negative and CXCR3-positive naive CD8 T cells. UMI-labeled TRB cDNA libraries were prepared by 5' RACE. Each CDR3 protein gets one entry in TCRdb, which reprocessed the 5' RACE reads and gives no DNA. The table for this sample gives about 6,700 distinct CDR3 sequences. The sequenced material came from naive CXCR3- CD8+ T cells from blood. The subset here: CD45RO-CCR7+CD27+CD95- naive CD8+ T cells lacking CXCR3 (TNR3-). These receptors were obtained from a human donor in good health. Some clones in this sample may be carry-over from other donors' samples.

This clonotype ranks as medium-sized in terms of frequency. V gene TRBV6-1 combines with J gene TRBJ2-1; TCRdb's D gene call, TRBD1, goes unchecked for lack of DNA. There are 14 residues in the CDR3. Germline V gene sequence: CDR1 MNHNS, CDR2 SASEGT. The CDR3 region is CASSEVGRGDEQFF.

CDR3 in amino acids: CSARVTGGVYNEQFF. The chain couples TRBV20-1 to TRBJ2-1; the TCRdb call, TRBD2, lacks DNA for checking. This CDR3 spans 15 amino acids. CDR1 DFQATT and CDR2 SNEGSKA come from the germline V gene (reference sequence).

Judged by frequency, this clonotype is medium-sized. The rearrangement joins TRBV21-1 to TRBJ2-5; there is no DNA to check the TCRdb D call of TRBD1. TRBV21-1 represents a pseudogene. This CDR3 contains 16 residues. CDR3 loop: CASSKTRQGYQETQYF.